This entry describes one T cell receptor (beta chain). The antigen is unknown. Of the isolated RNA, all was reverse transcribed, and so the sequenced material was expressed TCRB transcripts. Repertoires were generated with immunoSEQ multiplex PCR, while TCRdb's copy carries only in-frame clones and drops some. Here the sample spans fewer than 350,000 clones, about 15% being singletons. The data derive from a study of beta chain features in type 1 diabetes. Study-wide background: When patients were set against healthy donors, age, gender and cell yields were similar.

Study-level findings and limits: The study found moderately but significantly shorter TCRB CDR3s in all four CD4+ subsets of Type 1 diabetes patients. Cells expressing TCR highly could be over-represented by cDNA sequencing.

This CDR3 spans 13 amino acids. The germline gives CDR1 SGHAT, CDR2 FQNNGV. V gave up 3 bases and J gave up 5 bases, with 8 bases separating them. The material sequenced was naive CD4+ T cells from blood. The origin of this receptor is a man younger than 35 with type 1 diabetes. The rearrangement uses TRBV11-2 and TRBJ2-1, with D maybe TRBD2 (5 bases). This CDR3 reads CASSLDSDNEQFF. CDR3 nucleotides: TGTGCCAGCAGCTTGGACTCTGACAATGAGCAGTTCTTC.